These 9 T cell receptor beta chains share one sample of origin, sequenced in a study of blood T cell repertoires in COVID-19. Sequencing was performed with immunoSEQ multiplex PCR; in TCRdb, only in-frame clones are kept and a portion is missing. The data contain 150,000 to 200,000 clones, about 88% of them singletons. Sequencing used PBMCs or T cells enriched from blood (not recorded which). The receptors come from a middle-aged woman in a cohort exposed to, infected with or recovered from COVID-19 (not recorded which).

The J gene is TRBJ2-3, the V gene TRBV4-2; D perhaps matches TRBD2 (5 bases). This CDR3 has 16 amino acids. The V and J ends lost 0 bases and 4 bases respectively, with 14 bases between them. CDR1 is LGHNA, CDR2 YNFKEQ, per germline. The CDR3 protein is CASSQEKGSAADTQYF. For the CDR3, the DNA is TGTGCCAGCAGCCAAGAAAAGGGCTCAGCGGCAGATACGCAGTATTTT.

The rearrangement uses TRBV7-9 and TRBJ2-7, with D uncertain. Germline lookup yields CDR1 SEHNR and CDR2 FQNEAQ (reference sequence). V dropped 4 bases and J dropped 2 bases, with 9 bases sitting between them. This CDR3 is 13 amino acids long. DNA for the CDR3: TGTGCCAGCAGCTCTTTGTACACCTACGAGCAGTACTTC. As protein: CASSSLYTYEQYF.

V gene TRBV11-2 combines with J gene TRBJ2-5; 7 positions match TRBD2. J lost 5 bases, V lost 2 bases, and 8 bases had no gene match. This CDR3 is built from 15 residues. Per the germline V gene, CDR1 is SGHAT and CDR2 is FQNNGV. CDR3 DNA: TGTGCCAGCAGCTTATCCGGGGGGACCGGGGAGACCCAGTACTTC. Translation gives CASSLSGGTGETQYF.

Only one count was recorded for this clone. The chain is built from TRBV5-1 and TRBJ1-1; 7 positions agree with TRBD1. Germline assignment: CDR1 SGHRS and CDR2 YFSETQ. Germline trimming cut 1 base from V and 5 bases from J; bases unmatched to any gene: 8. This CDR3 has 15 amino acids. The CDR3 here is CASSLYRPGGTEAFF. DNA for the CDR3: TGCGCCAGCAGCTTGTATCGCCCAGGGGGGACTGAAGCTTTCTTT.

This sequence joins TRBV2 and TRBJ1-4; D gene unclear. CDR1 and CDR2 (germline): SNHLY, FYNNEI. CDR3 size: 15 residues. Trimming cost V 3 bases and J 0 bases, with 8 bases left between them. CDR3 loop: CASSDPRSTNEKLFF. The DNA of the CDR3 is TGTGCCAGCAGTGATCCCCGGTCAACTAATGAAAAACTGTTTTTT.

The chain combines TRBV2 with TRBJ2-7; 8 bases fit TRBD2. V gave up 1 base and J gave up 4 bases; unmatched junction bases: 9. Germline values: CDR1 SNHLY, CDR2 FYNNEI. This CDR3 has 16 residues. The CDR3 nucleotides are TGTGCCAGCAGTGAAGTTCTCCGGGAGGGCAGATACGAGCAGTACTTC. This codes for CASSEVLREGRYEQYF.

The rearrangement links TRBV14 to TRBJ2-2; 8 bases are shared with TRBD2. The CDR3 extends over 18 amino acids. V was pared by 0 bases and J by 1 base, with 7 bases of the junction left unmatched. Germline V CDR1 and CDR2: SGHDN, FVKESK. The CDR3 DNA reads as TGTGCCAGCAGCCAAGAACCAGCGGGGGTCTGGAACACCGGGGAGCTGTTTTTT. This sequence encodes CASSQEPAGVWNTGELFF.

This chain links TRBV21-1 with TRBJ1-1. TRBV21-1 is classified as a pseudogene. This CDR3 has 14 residues. This CDR3 is CASSKFPGNTEAFF. For the CDR3, the DNA is TGTGCCAGCAGCAAATTTCCGGGGAACACTGAAGCTTTCTTT.

This clone appeared a single time. The chain combines TRBV6-5 with TRBJ1-2; 10 positions match TRBD1. CDR1 MNHEY and CDR2 SVGAGI come from the germline V gene. This CDR3 comprises 16 residues. V trimming: 4 bases; J trimming: 8 bases; junction bases outside the gene matches: 13. The DNA of the CDR3 is TGTGCCAGCAGTTCCGAACCGGACAGGGGGGTTCGCGGCTACACCTTC. Its protein product is CASSSEPDRGVRGYTF.